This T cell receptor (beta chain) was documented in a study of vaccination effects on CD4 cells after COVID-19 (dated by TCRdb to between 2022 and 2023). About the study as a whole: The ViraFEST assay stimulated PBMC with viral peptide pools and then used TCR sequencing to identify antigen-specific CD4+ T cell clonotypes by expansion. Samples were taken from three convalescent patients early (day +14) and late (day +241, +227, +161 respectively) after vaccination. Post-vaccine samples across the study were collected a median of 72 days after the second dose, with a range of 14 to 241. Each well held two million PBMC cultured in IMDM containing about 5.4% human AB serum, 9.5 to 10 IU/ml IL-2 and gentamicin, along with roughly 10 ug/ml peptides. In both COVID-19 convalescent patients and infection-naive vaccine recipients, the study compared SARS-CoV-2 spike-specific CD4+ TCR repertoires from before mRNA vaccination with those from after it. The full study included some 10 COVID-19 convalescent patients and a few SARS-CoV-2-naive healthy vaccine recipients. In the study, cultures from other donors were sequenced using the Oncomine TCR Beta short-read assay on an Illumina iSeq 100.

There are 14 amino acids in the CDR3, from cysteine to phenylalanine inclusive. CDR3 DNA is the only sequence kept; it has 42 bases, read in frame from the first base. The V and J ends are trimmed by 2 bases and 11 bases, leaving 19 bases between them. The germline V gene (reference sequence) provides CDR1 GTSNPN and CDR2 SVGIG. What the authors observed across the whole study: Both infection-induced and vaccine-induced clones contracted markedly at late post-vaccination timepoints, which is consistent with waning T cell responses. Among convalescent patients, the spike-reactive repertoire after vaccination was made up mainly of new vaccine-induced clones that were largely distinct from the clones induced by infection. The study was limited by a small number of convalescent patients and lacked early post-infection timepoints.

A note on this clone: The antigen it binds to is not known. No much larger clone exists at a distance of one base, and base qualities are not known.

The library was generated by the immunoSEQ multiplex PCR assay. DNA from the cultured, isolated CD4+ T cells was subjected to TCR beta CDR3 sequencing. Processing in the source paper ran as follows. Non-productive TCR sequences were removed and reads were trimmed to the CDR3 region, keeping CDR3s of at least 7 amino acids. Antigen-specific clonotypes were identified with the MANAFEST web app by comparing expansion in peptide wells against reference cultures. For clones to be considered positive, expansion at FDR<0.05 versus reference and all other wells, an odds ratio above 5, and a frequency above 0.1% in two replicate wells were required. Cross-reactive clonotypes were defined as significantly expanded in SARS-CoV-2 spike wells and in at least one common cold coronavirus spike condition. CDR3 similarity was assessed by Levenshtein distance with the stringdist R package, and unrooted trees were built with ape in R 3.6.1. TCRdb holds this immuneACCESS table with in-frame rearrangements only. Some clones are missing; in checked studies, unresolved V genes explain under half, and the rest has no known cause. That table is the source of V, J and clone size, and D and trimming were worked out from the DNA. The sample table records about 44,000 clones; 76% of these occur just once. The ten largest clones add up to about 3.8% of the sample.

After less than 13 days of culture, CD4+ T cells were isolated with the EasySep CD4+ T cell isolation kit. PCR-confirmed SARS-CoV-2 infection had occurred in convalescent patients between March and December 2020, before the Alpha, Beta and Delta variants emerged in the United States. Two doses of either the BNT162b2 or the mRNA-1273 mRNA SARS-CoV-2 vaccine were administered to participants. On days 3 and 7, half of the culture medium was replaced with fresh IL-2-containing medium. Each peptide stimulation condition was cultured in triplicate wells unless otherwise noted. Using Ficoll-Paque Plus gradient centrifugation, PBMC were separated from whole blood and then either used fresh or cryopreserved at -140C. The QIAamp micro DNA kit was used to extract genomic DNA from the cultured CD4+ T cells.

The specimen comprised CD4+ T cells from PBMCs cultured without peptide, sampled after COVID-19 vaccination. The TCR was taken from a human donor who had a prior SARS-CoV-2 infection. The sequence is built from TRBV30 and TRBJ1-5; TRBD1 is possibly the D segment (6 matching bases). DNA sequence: TGTGCCTGGAGTTTGGCGGGTGGGGAGGGGGCCCAGCATTTT. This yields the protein CAWSLAGGEGAQHF.